Sequencing of this T cell receptor beta chain was carried out in a study of T cell repertoires in aging, cancer and after chemotherapy. Findings of the study overall: Untreated cancer patients had significantly lower blood TCR diversity than age-matched healthy donors.

Rearranged V-D-J TRB sequences were amplified with a mixed TRB-A/B primer pool. Via MiXCR, TCRdb re-called the multiplex PCR reads, giving one row per CDR3 protein. Found here are some 6,000 distinct CDR3 sequences, under 45% of them singletons; the top ten hold 40% to 50%. Germline lookup yields CDR1 GTSNPN and CDR2 SVGIG (reference sequence). The CDR3 has 13 amino acids. V lost 3 bases and J lost 1; bases outside the gene matches: 0. With regard to this clonotype: Its antigen is still unknown.

Peripheral blood genomic DNA, not sorted cells or RNA, was the template. Sequencing used blood. The clonotype was recovered from a human donor in good health. The V call is TRBV30, the J call TRBJ1-1; 9 nucleotides match TRBD1. Written as DNA, the CDR3 is TGTGCCTGGAGGGGACAGGGGAACACTGAAGCTTTCTTT. Its translation: CAWRGQGNTEAFF.